This T cell receptor (beta chain) was documented in a study of cytomegalovirus exposure and HLA in healthy donors. Study-level findings and limits: The study reported that TCR beta sequences accurately predicted HLA-A and HLA-B alleles in most subjects. Trimming of TCR beta V- and J-genes showed a link, identified in a later analysis, to a missense DCLRE1C variant.

Regarding this clone: Its specificity is unknown.

The CDR3 has 13 residues. CDR1 is SEHNR, CDR2 FQNEAQ, per germline (reference sequence). Trimming removed 3 bases from V and 7 bases from J; junction bases left unmatched: 5. A multiplex PCR was run with 60 Vbeta primers and 13 Jbeta primers. This table comes from immunoSEQ multiplex PCR, and its TCRdb copy is limited to in-frame clones, with some not included. The data show roughly 90,000 clones, 60% to 85% seen once. This chain links TRBV7-9 with TRBJ2-7; TRBD1 matches 8 bases. This sequence originates from a woman aged 40-49 years in good health and CMV-seropositive. Sequencing used PBMCs. Written as DNA, the CDR3 is TGTGCCAGCAGCTTCGGACAGGGTGGGGAGCAGTACTTC. This sequence encodes CASSFGQGGEQYF.